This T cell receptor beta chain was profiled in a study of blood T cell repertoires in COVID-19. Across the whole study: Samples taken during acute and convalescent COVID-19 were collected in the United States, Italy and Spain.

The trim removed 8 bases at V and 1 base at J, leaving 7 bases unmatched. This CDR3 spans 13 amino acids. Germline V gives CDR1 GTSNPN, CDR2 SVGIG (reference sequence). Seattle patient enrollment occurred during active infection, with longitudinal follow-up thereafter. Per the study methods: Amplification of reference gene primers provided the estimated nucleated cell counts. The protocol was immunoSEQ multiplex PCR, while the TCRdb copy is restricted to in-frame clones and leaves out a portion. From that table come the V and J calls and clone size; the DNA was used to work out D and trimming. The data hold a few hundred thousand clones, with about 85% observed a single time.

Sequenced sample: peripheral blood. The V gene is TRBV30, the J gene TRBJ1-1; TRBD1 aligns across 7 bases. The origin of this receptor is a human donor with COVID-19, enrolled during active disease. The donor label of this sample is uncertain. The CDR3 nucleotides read TGTGCCAGAACAGGGGACACGAACACTGAAGCTTTCTTT. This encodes CARTGDTNTEAFF.